Included here is one T cell receptor (beta chain) sequence, with context. Other DNA sequences in the sample encode the same CDR3. This record comes from a study of OX40 agonist ivuxolimab in advanced cancers. The overall study: Patients took ivuxolimab, an agonistic anti-OX40 (CD134) antibody. In this trial design, patients received ivuxolimab intravenously at 0.01 to 10 mg/kg every 2 weeks.

CDR3 length: 14 residues. Germline CDR1 and CDR2: KGHSH and LQKENI. V lost 2 bases and J 2 bases, leaving 7 bases between the germline ends. Profiling relied on immunoSEQ multiplex PCR, and the TCRdb table lists in-frame clones only, not all of them. This table has approximately 100,000 clones, approximately 90% appearing once. The chain combines TRBV18 with TRBJ1-5, with no clear D. The sample in question was CD4+ or CD8+ T cells sorted from blood, obtained in a trial of the OX40 agonist ivuxolimab. The TCR comes from an adult with an advanced solid tumor such as melanoma, head and neck, liver or kidney cancer. CDR3 sequence (DNA): TGTGCCAGCTCACCAGCAGTAGGCAATCAGCCCCAGCATTTT. Protein: CASSPAVGNQPQHF.